The entry below describes one T cell receptor beta chain. Its antigen is unidentified. Per germline, CDR1 SEHNR and CDR2 FQNEAQ (reference sequence). This CDR3 contains 13 residues. V lost 5 bases and J 2 bases, leaving 9 bases between the germline ends. A multiplex PCR was run with 60 Vbeta primers and 13 Jbeta primers. Here immunoSEQ multiplex PCR was the method, and the copy in TCRdb shows in-frame clones only, minus some. The sample yields under 300,000 clones, roughly two thirds seen once. This entry is derived from a study of cytomegalovirus exposure and HLA in healthy donors. Study findings and constraints: Later genetic work tied a missense DCLRE1C variant to beta-chain V and J trimming. It was likely that a cluster of highly shared sequence variants was a sequencing artifact. Researchers counted roughly 150 TCR beta chains as cytomegalovirus-associated.

The V call is TRBV7-9, the J call TRBJ1-2; maybe TRBD1 (6 bases). The sequenced sample was PBMCs. The TCR was taken from a female donor in good health and CMV-seronegative. The CDR3 spells CASSLGQNYGYTF. The DNA of the CDR3 is TGTGCCAGCAGCCTCGGACAGAACTATGGCTACACCTTC.